The rows below give T cell receptor beta chains drawn from one sample of a study of blood T cell repertoires in COVID-19. Generated by immunoSEQ multiplex PCR, the TCRdb table keeps only in-frame clones and is missing some. The repertoire holds around 100,000 clones, with about nine tenths as singletons. The sample comprised peripheral blood. Receptors originate from a man in his 70s with acute or convalescent COVID-19. CDR3s leave out the opening cysteine and the closing phenylalanine or tryptophan. D genes are given only for firm matches.

D gene | J gene | V gene | CDR3 protein
- | TRBJ2-5 | TRBV2 | ASGPGLYQETQY
- | TRBJ1-1 | TRBV4-1 | ASSQAGGRNTEAF
TRBD2 | TRBJ2-1 | TRBV6-6 | ASSSTSGRGDNEQF
- | TRBJ1-5 | TRBV18 | ASSPSGGDWKHQPQH
- | TRBJ1-2 | TRBV6-5 | ASSTRGYGYT
TRBD1 | TRBJ2-7 | TRBV11-2 | ASSSGDRGGYEQY
TRBD1 | TRBJ1-1 | TRBV4-1 | ASSQGQGAPLAF
- | TRBJ2-4 | TRBV29-1 | SVVPTRTKNIQY
- | TRBJ2-7 | TRBV5-1 | ASSLPSDEQY
- | TRBJ2-5 | TRBV7-9 | ASSLRQTEETQY
TRBD2 | TRBJ2-1 | TRBV27 | ASSLWTSGYNEQF
TRBD2 | TRBJ2-1 | TRBV28 | ASSYGGLAGDTYNEQF
TRBD1 | TRBJ1-2 | TRBV4-1 | ASSPTGQGPYYGYT
- | TRBJ1-5 | TRBV6-4 | ASSTGTGQPQH
TRBD2 | TRBJ2-3 | TRBV19 | ASSGSGRVDTQY
TRBD2 | TRBJ2-3 | TRBV9 | ASSVGTSVTDTQY
TRBD2 | TRBJ2-1 | TRBV28 | ASSSTAGVGNEQF
TRBD1 | TRBJ1-1 | TRBV7-9 | ASSGRTGGNTEAF
TRBD1 | TRBJ1-5 | TRBV15 | ATSRSRQGVGNQPQH
TRBD2 | TRBJ2-5 | TRBV2 | ARGLAGGETQY
- | TRBJ2-5 | TRBV5-5 | ASSSDSKETQY
- | TRBJ1-3 | TRBV30 | AWRTGFGGNTIY
- | TRBJ2-1 | TRBV6-1 | ASSSSDRGNEQF
TRBD1 | TRBJ2-7 | TRBV6-5 | ASSLNRGTYYEQY
- | TRBJ1-2 | TRBV5-1 | ASSLAGGYGYT
- | TRBJ2-2 | TRBV2 | ASSGGRRSGELF
- | TRBJ2-6 | TRBV6-2/TRBV6-3 | ASSYDRMVSGANVLT
- | TRBJ1-1 | TRBV12-3/TRBV12-4 | ASSSGQRAEAF
- | TRBJ2-7 | TRBV6-5 | ASARLSGEQY
- | TRBJ2-6 | TRBV15 | ATSRGQGIARGANVLT
TRBD2 | TRBJ2-4 | TRBV15 | ATSDPSGGGVNIQY
- | TRBJ1-2 | TRBV6-6 | ASSYLLRQDGYT
TRBD2 | TRBJ2-1 | TRBV19 | ASSIMGGAGGPRSYNEQF
- | TRBJ1-1 | TRBV5-1 | ASSPAVLSATEAF
TRBD1 | TRBJ1-4 | TRBV5-6 | ASSWTGREEKLF
- | TRBJ2-1 | TRBV12-5 | ASGLVTSPNEQF
TRBD1 | TRBJ1-2 | TRBV25-1 | ASSEQGSSYGYT
- | TRBJ1-5 | TRBV6-2/TRBV6-3 | ASSNPQVQPQH
TRBD1 | TRBJ1-5 | TRBV11-3 | ASSFPTDRAGHYSNQPQH
TRBD2 | TRBJ2-2 | TRBV6-5 | ASSYRGRWTGELF
- | TRBJ1-5 | TRBV13 | ASSWGYRGNQPQH
TRBD2 | TRBJ2-1 | TRBV28 | ASSPPLGGGGLRGNEQF
TRBD1 | TRBJ1-1 | TRBV18 | ASSPYDRVNAF
TRBD2 | TRBJ2-3 | TRBV6-5 | ASTSAGGADTQY
- | TRBJ2-7 | TRBV3-1/TRBV3-2 | ASSPLLETSEQY
- | TRBJ1-4 | TRBV15 | ATSRAARTGNREKLF
TRBD1 | TRBJ1-1 | TRBV25-1 | ASSYDRGEAF
TRBD2 | TRBJ2-4 | TRBV19 | ASSIAGTSGGENIQY
- | TRBJ2-5 | TRBV7-2 | ASSFPLGGETQY
- | TRBJ2-1 | TRBV7-9 | ASSLGLRRRDNEQF
- | TRBJ1-4 | TRBV7-9 | ASSFGDSLEKLF
TRBD2 | TRBJ2-1 | TRBV29-1 | SVGATQREI
TRBD2 | TRBJ2-2 | TRBV4-2 | ASRGLAATGELF